This TCR beta chain was recorded in a study of regulatory T cells in long-lasting Graves disease. Relying on iRepertoire HTBI primers and Arm-PCR of CDR3 regions, the team built TCR beta libraries. TCRdb reprocessed the multiplex PCR reads via MiXCR and lists one record per CDR3 protein. The sample lists roughly 450,000 distinct CDR3 sequences; roughly a quarter were seen once. Overall study findings and caveats: Newly diagnosed Graves' patients had higher TCR diversity than persistent ones.

The time point denotes: persistent/refractory GD, antithyroid drugs over 5 years with positive TRAb. PBMC RNA was the source of the TCR library. This clonotype was counted at least ten times. Its antigen remains unknown. The sequences come from peripheral blood mononuclear cells (PBMCs), collected when the disease was refractory, from a patient treated with antithyroid drugs. This sequence was found in a female donor with Graves disease.

CDR3 DNA: TGTGCCAGCAGCCCAGGGACGCTGGGTTCACCCCTCCACTTT. Residues: CASSPGTLGSPLHF. V is TRBV27 and J is TRBJ1-6; a weak D match, TRBD1 (5 bases). Deletions cut 6 bases from V and 9 bases from J, with 15 bases between. Looked up from germline, CDR1 is MNHEY and CDR2 is SMNVEV (reference sequence). This CDR3 has 14 amino acids.